The rows below give T cell receptor beta chains drawn from one sample of a study of early T cells in non-severe SARS-CoV-2 infection. TCRdb itself ran the 5' RACE reads through MiXCR, one entry per CDR3 protein. The data hold tens of thousands of distinct CDR3 sequences, with 7.5% to 9% observed a single time. Here the sequenced sample was whole blood, taken at baseline. These receptors were taken from an adult who was a healthcare worker with PCR-confirmed SARS-CoV-2 infection or an uninfected control (not recorded which). CDR3s include the opening cysteine and the closing phenylalanine or tryptophan. The D gene is left open where the match is weak. The size entry is marked missing in some rows and otherwise reads once, few, many or a size class.

V	size	D	J	CDR3	DNA
TRBV20-1	.	.	TRBJ2-4	CSARDQGRGIQYF	TGCAGTGCTAGAGATCAGGGGAGGGGCATTCAGTACTTC
TRBV4-1	.	.	TRBJ1-4	CASSQRPQRLTNEKLFF	TGCGCCAGCAGCCAGAGGCCCCAGCGATTAACTAATGAAAAACTGTTTTTT
TRBV2	few	.	TRBJ1-2	CASSERDGFNYGYTF	TGTGCCAGCAGTGAACGGGACGGATTCAACTATGGCTACACCTTC
TRBV12-3/TRBV12-4	.	TRBD1	TRBJ2-2	CASSLRDRGNTGELFF	TGTGCCAGCAGTTTAAGGGACAGGGGTAACACCGGGGAGCTGTTTTTT
TRBV20-1	.	.	TRBJ2-5	CSATLTRANLQETQYF	TGCAGTGCCACGCTTACAAGGGCCAACCTTCAAGAGACCCAGTACTTC
TRBV11-2	few	TRBD1	TRBJ2-7	CASSRFLTGGPYEQYF	TGTGCCAGCAGCCGATTTCTTACAGGGGGTCCCTACGAGCAGTACTTC
TRBV5-1	few	.	TRBJ2-1	CASSSVQDNEQFF	TGCGCCAGCAGCTCCGTCCAGGACAATGAGCAGTTCTTC
TRBV30	many	TRBD2	TRBJ2-1	CAWSTSGSGFF	TGTGCCTGGAGTACGAGCGGGAGTGGGTTCTTC
TRBV6-1	few	.	TRBJ2-1	CASRVDRSSYNEQFF	TGTGCCAGCAGGGTTGACAGGAGCTCCTACAATGAGCAGTTCTTC
TRBV7-2	few	TRBD1	TRBJ2-3	CASSWGQRSTDTQYF	TGTGCCAGCAGCTGGGGACAGCGGAGCACAGATACGCAGTATTTT
TRBV6-2/TRBV6-3	few	TRBD1	TRBJ1-2	CASSYGQGDYGYTF	TGTGCCAGCAGTTATGGGCAGGGGGACTATGGCTACACCTTC
TRBV2	few	.	TRBJ1-2	CASSVVIDGGYTF	TGTGCCAGCAGTGTGGTGATCGATGGAGGCTACACCTTC
TRBV7-6	.	.	TRBJ2-2	CASSLESNTGELFF	TGTGCCAGCAGCTTAGAGTCGAACACCGGGGAGCTGTTTTTT
TRBV7-9	.	TRBD2	TRBJ2-1	CASSLGGTSGTNEQFF	TGTGCCAGCAGCTTAGGCGGGACTAGCGGGACGAATGAGCAGTTCTTC
TRBV20-1	many	TRBD2	TRBJ2-5	CSATSGEGQETQYF	TGCAGTGCCACTAGCGGGGAGGGCCAAGAGACCCAGTACTTC
TRBV10-3	.	TRBD2	TRBJ2-7	CANRAGVAAEQYF	TGTGCCAACCGAGCGGGAGTGGCGGCTGAGCAGTACTTC
TRBV3-1	many	.	TRBJ2-1	CASSQPGGLAWNEQFF	TGTGCCAGCAGCCAACCAGGAGGGCTAGCGTGGAATGAGCAGTTCTTC
TRBV12-3/TRBV12-4	.	.	TRBJ1-1	CASTPSGGWGTEAFF	TGTGCCAGCACCCCGAGCGGGGGCTGGGGCACTGAAGCTTTCTTT
TRBV27	many	.	TRBJ1-5	CASSLEGPWGPQHF	TGTGCCAGCAGTTTAGAGGGACCGTGGGGGCCCCAGCATTTT
TRBV7-8	medium-sized	.	TRBJ1-2	CASSLATVTNYGYTF	TGTGCCAGCAGCTTAGCGACGGTGACTAACTATGGCTACACCTTC
TRBV5-1	few	TRBD1	TRBJ2-7	CASSLAGGPGEQYF	TGCGCCAGCAGCTTGGCAGGGGGTCCCGGCGAGCAGTACTTC
TRBV5-1	.	.	TRBJ1-2	CASSFTSAYGYTF	TGCGCCAGCAGCTTCACGAGCGCCTATGGCTACACCTTC
TRBV18	few	TRBD1	TRBJ2-1	CASSPTTGGREQFF	TGTGCCAGCTCACCCACGACAGGGGGCCGTGAGCAGTTCTTC
TRBV25-1	few	TRBD1	TRBJ1-6	CATREDRAWNSPLHF	TGTGCCACCCGGGAGGACAGGGCGTGGAATTCACCCCTCCACTTT
TRBV18	.	.	TRBJ2-7	CASSSTGANPYEQYF	TGTGCCAGCTCATCAACCGGGGCGAACCCCTACGAGCAGTACTTC
TRBV13	many	TRBD1	TRBJ2-3	CASSKKVRDRGTDTQYF	TGTGCCAGCAGCAAAAAAGTCCGGGACAGGGGAACAGATACGCAGTATTTT
TRBV2	many	TRBD1	TRBJ1-1	CASSDLTGLGAEAFF	TGTGCCAGCAGTGATCTGACAGGGTTAGGCGCTGAAGCTTTCTTT
TRBV27	many	.	TRBJ2-7	CASSLGTGAHYEQYF	TGTGCCAGCAGTTTAGGTACGGGGGCTCACTACGAGCAGTACTTC
TRBV9	few	.	TRBJ2-3	CASSVSLEGVDTQYF	TGTGCCAGCAGCGTGAGCCTTGAGGGGGTAGATACGCAGTATTTT
TRBV10-2	few	.	TRBJ2-7	CASSESSTFSSISYEQYF	TGCGCCAGCAGTGAGTCGTCGACATTTAGTTCCATTTCCTACGAGCAGTACTTC
TRBV6-5	few	.	TRBJ2-7	CASSYGPSWSVNEQYF	TGTGCCAGCAGTTACGGTCCCTCCTGGTCGGTCAACGAGCAGTACTTC
TRBV3-1	few	.	TRBJ2-2	CASSQANPGGALTGELFF	TGTGCCAGCAGCCAAGCGAACCCAGGGGGGGCCCTCACCGGGGAGCTGTTTTTT
TRBV12-3/TRBV12-4	many	TRBD1	TRBJ2-3	CASSQFGRGQGYTQYF	TGTGCCAGCTCTCAGTTTGGTAGGGGACAGGGATATACGCAGTATTTT